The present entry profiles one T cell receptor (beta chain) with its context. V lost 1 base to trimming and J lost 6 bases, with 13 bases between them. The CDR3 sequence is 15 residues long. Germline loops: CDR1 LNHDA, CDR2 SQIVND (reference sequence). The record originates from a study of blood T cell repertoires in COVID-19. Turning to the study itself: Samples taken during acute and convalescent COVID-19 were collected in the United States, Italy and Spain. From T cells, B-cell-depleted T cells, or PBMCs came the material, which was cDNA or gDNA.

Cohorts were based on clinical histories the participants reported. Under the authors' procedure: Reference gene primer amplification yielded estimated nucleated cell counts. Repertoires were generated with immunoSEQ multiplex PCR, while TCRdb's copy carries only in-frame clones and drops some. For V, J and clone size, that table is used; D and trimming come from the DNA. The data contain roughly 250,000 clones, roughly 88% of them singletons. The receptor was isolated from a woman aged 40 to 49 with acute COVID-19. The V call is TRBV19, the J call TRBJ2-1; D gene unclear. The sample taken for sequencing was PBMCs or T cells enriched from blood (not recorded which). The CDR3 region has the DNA TGTGCCAGTAGTATAGGAGGCGGCCGTGTCAATGAGCAGTTCTTC. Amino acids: CASSIGGGRVNEQFF.